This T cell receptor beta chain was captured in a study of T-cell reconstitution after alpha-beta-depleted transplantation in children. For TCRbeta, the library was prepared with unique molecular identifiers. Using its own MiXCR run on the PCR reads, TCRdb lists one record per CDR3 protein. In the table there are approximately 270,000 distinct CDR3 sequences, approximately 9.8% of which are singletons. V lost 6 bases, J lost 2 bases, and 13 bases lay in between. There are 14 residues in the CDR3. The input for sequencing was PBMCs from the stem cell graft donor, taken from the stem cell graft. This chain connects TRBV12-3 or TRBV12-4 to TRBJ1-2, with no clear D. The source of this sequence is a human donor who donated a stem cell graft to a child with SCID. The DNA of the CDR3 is TGTGCCAGCAGCCCCCACACGGGAAACTATGGCTACACCTTC. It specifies CASSPHTGNYGYTF.